Described below is a single T cell receptor (beta chain) sequence and its context. This sample stems from a study of T cell changes during pregnancy in multiple sclerosis. Profiled with immunoSEQ multiplex PCR; TCRdb holds only in-frame clones, not every one. The data hold some 74,000 clones, with 80% to 95% observed a single time. Germline assignment: CDR1 SGHRS and CDR2 YFSETQ. This CDR3 region has 13 residues. The germline V and J ends were trimmed by 4 bases and 3 bases, with 10 bases remaining between them. The sequenced sample was peripheral blood, obtained before pregnancy. The sequence was collected from a female donor with multiple sclerosis, enrolled in a pregnancy study. The genes are TRBV5-1 and TRBJ2-5; possibly TRBD1 for D (6 bases). For the CDR3, the DNA is TGCGCCAGCAGCCCAGGACAGAAAGAGACCCAGTACTTC. It yields the protein CASSPGQKETQYF.